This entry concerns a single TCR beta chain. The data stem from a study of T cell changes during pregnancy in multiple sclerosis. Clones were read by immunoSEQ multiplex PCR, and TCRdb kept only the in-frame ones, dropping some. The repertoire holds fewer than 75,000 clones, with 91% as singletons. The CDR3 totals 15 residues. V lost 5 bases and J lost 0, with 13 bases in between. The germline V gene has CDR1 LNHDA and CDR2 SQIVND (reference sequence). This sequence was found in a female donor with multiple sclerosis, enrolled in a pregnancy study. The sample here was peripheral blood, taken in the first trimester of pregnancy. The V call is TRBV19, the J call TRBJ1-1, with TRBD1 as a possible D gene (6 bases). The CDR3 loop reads CASSHSGQMNTEAFF. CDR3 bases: TGTGCCAGTAGTCATTCAGGACAGATGAACACTGAAGCTTTCTTT. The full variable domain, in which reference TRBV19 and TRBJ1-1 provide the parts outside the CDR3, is DGGITQSPKYLFRKEGQNVTLSCEQNLNHDAMYWYRQDPGQGLRLIYYSQIVNDFQKGDIAEGYSVSREKKESFPLTVTSAQKNPTAFYLCASSHSGQMNTEAFFGQGTRLTVV.